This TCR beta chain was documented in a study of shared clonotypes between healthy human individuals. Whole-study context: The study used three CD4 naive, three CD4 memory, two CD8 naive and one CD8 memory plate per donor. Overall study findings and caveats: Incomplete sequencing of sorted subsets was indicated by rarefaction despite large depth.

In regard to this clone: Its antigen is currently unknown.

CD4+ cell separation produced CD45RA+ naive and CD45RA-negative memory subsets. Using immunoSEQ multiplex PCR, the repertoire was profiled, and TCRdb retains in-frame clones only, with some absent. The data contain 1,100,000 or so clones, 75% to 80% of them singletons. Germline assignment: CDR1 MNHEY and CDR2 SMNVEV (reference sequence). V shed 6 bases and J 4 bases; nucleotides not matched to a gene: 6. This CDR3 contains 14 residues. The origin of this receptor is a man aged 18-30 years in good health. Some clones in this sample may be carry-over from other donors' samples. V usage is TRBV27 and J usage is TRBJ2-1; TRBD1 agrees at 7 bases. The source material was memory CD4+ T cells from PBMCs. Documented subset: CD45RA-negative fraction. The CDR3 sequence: CASRSEGAYNEQFF. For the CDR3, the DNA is TGTGCCAGCAGATCCGAGGGGGCGTACAATGAGCAGTTCTTC.